This TCR beta chain was recovered during a study of blood T cell repertoires in COVID-19. Study overall: The cDNA or gDNA used as material had been derived from T cells, B-cell-depleted T cells, or PBMCs.

In the original workflow: Reference gene primer amplification gave estimated nucleated cell counts. The data were produced by immunoSEQ multiplex PCR, yet TCRdb's version contains in-frame clones alone and is incomplete. D and trimming come from the DNA, and the V and J calls and clone size come from that table. Among 230,000 or so clones, around 83% were seen once, and the ten largest hold around 1.5%. The CDR3 consists of 19 residues. CDR1 MGHRA and CDR2 YSYEKL come from the germline V gene. The V segment lost 0 bases and the J segment 0 bases; nucleotides outside the gene matches: 10. The sequence was obtained from a woman between 40 and 55 years old who had recovered from COVID-19. The chain has TRBV4-1 and TRBJ1-5; 8 nucleotides align to TRBD1. The material sequenced was peripheral blood. DNA for the CDR3: TGCGCCAGCAGCCAAGACTGGACAGGGATCTCTTATAGCAATCAGCCCCAGCATTTT. This sequence encodes CASSQDWTGISYSNQPQHF.